Shown below are 3 T cell receptor beta chains from a single sample sequenced in a study of CD8+ T cells in alopecia areata. It was cDNA, reverse transcribed from extracted RNA, that served as the sequencing template. The assay was immunoSEQ multiplex PCR, and TCRdb's table has in-frame clones only and misses some. This sample carries 90,000 to 130,000 clones, none of them present only once. The sample taken for sequencing was lesional skin. The receptors were sampled from a C3H/HeJ mouse with alopecia areata. These mice share the MHC haplotype H2-k.

Only a few counts were recorded for this clone. The gene names here belong to mouse. The sequenced fragment ends 4 residues before the CDR3 boundary, so the rest is inferred from the germline J gene. The chain links TRBV17 to TRBJ2-1; D unresolved. Germline V gene sequence: CDR1 MNHDT, CDR2 YYDKIL. The CDR3 is 12 residues long. The sequenced CDR3 bases are TGTGCTAGCAGTACAGGTAACCCT. Translating it yields CASSTGNP. The whole CDR3 protein reads CASSTGNPEQFF.

The sample holds a few counts of this clone. Gene names are mouse gene names. The CDR3 is cut off 4 residues early in the read; its end comes from the germline J gene. V usage is TRBV13-1 and J usage is TRBJ2-5; D possibly corresponds to TRBD1 (5 bases). The CDR3 contains 14 residues. The V end was cut by 2 bases, the J end by 2 bases, with 9 bases between. The germline V gene has CDR1 NSHNY and CDR2 SYGAGN. This CDR3 reads CASSEGRVQDTQYF. Incomplete CDR3 DNA: TGTGCCAGCAGTGAAGGCAGGGTCCAAGAC.

The sample holds a few counts of this clone. The genes are named according to mouse. The read ends 4 residues shy of where the CDR3 ends; the end is completed using the germline J gene. This chain links TRBV19 with TRBJ2-4; 11 nucleotides agree with TRBD2. The germline gives CDR1 FNHDT, CDR2 SITEND (reference sequence). This CDR3 is built from 15 residues. The CDR3 DNA, read in part, is TGTGCCAGCAGTATATTGGGACTGGGGGAAAAC. Its translation is CASSILGLGEN. The entire CDR3 sequence reads CASSILGLGENTLYF. The variable domain in full, completed from reference TRBV19 and TRBJ2-4, reads GGIITQTPKFLIGQEGQKLTLKCQQNFNHDTMYWYRQDSGKGLRLIYYSITENDLQKGDLSEGYDASREKKSSFSLTVTSAQKNEMAVFLCASSILGLGENTLYFGAGTRLSVL.